This T cell receptor (beta chain) was sequenced during a study of blood T cell repertoires in COVID-19. At the level of the study: Sites across the United States, Italy and Spain contributed samples from acute and convalescent COVID-19.

As originally analysed: The authors estimated nucleated cell counts from reference gene primer amplification. Produced via immunoSEQ multiplex PCR; TCRdb's table is partial and in-frame only. That table is the source of V, J and clone size, and D and trimming were worked out from the DNA. Seen here are 150,000 to 200,000 clones, around 89% observed once, and the top ten hold under 2%. Trimming took 3 bases from V and 4 from J, leaving 6 bases between them. This CDR3 is built from 12 residues. Germline values: CDR1 MNHEY, CDR2 SMNVEV (reference sequence). The source is a young man who had recovered from COVID-19. The chain carries TRBV27 and TRBJ2-5; D not resolved. The sequencing input was peripheral blood. The CDR3 sequence is CASSFPGETQYF. CDR3 nucleotides: TGTGCCAGCAGTTTTCCGGGAGAGACCCAGTACTTC.